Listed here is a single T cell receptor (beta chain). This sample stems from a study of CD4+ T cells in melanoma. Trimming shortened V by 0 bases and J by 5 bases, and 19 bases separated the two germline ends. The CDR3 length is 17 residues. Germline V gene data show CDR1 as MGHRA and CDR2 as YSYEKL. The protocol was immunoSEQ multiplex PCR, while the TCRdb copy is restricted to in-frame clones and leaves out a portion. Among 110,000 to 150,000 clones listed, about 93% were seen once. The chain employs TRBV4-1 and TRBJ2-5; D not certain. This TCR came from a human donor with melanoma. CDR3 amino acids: CASSQESVWSSRETQYF. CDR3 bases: TGCGCCAGCAGCCAAGAGTCGGTCTGGTCATCGAGGGAGACCCAGTACTTC.